The T cell receptor (beta chain) described here comes from a study of blood T cell repertoires in COVID-19. As originally analysed: By means of reference gene primer amplification, nucleated cell counts were estimated. Generated by immunoSEQ multiplex PCR, the TCRdb table keeps only in-frame clones and is missing some. V and J calls and clone size come straight from that table; D and trimming were deduced from the DNA. Among 300,000 or so clones, 85% to 90% were seen once, and the ten largest hold under 11%. J lost 8 bases, V lost 0 bases, and 6 bases had no gene match. Germline values: CDR1 SGHRS, CDR2 YFSETQ. This CDR3 has 14 amino acids.

This chain connects TRBV5-1 to TRBJ1-2; 8 nucleotides align to TRBD1. The clonotype was recovered from a woman aged 18-29 years who had recovered from COVID-19. The sample was PBMCs or T cells enriched from blood (not recorded which). The CDR3 protein is CASSLEGQGGGYTF. The CDR3 DNA reads TGCGCCAGCAGCTTGGAAGGACAGGGAGGAGGCTACACCTTC. Full variable domain (missing parts from reference TRBV5-1 and TRBJ1-2): KAGVTQTPRYLIKTRGQQVTLSCSPISGHRSVSWYQQTPGQGLQFLFEYFSETQRNKGNFPGRFSGRQFSNSRSEMNVSTLELGDSALYLCASSLEGQGGGYTFGSGTRLTVV.